Listed here is a single TCR beta chain. Its antigen remains unidentified. This CDR3 region has 18 residues. V shed 3 bases and J 5 bases; nucleotides not matched to a gene: 11. Germline CDR1 SEHNR, CDR2 FQNEAQ (reference sequence). Assays covered about 10^5 TCR templates per sample. The data were produced by immunoSEQ multiplex PCR, yet TCRdb's version contains in-frame clones alone and is incomplete. This table holds 100,000 or so clones, 80% to 95% found once. These data originate in a study of siplizumab effects on memory and regulatory T cells. Study outcomes and limitations: Unstimulated subset assignment was obtained for only a minor fraction of alloreactive clones. A naive or memory phenotype could not be assigned to roughly 80-96% of the proliferating CD4+ or CD8+ clones.

The sequencing sample was made of CD4+ T cells sorted from blood. The clonotype was recovered from a human donor in good health. This sequence joins TRBV7-9 and TRBJ2-6; 9 bases line up with TRBD1. DNA for the CDR3: TGTGCCAGCAGCTTTCGGGGGACAGGGATAGATAGGGCCAACGTCCTGACTTTC. This encodes CASSFRGTGIDRANVLTF.